What follows are 10 T cell receptor beta chains derived from one specimen sequenced in a study of TIL therapy for anti-PD-1-resistant metastatic lung cancer. The libraries were made with immunoSEQ v3. TCRdb keeps only in-frame clones here, not all; method: immunoSEQ multiplex PCR. Of 25,000 to 30,000 clones listed, 60% to 70% are singletons. Time point given: pre-treatment sample, taken before nivolumab and TIL therapy. Most excised metastases sampled were pleural nodules or supraclavicular lymph nodes. The specimen was tumor tissue, collected at baseline. Receptor source: a woman aged 30 to 85 with non-small cell lung cancer.

This rearrangement joins TRBV11-2 to TRBJ2-1; unclear D gene. This CDR3 comprises 13 residues. Germline V gives CDR1 SGHAT, CDR2 FQNNGV. Trimming left V 2 bases short and J 3 bases short, with 5 bases between. CDR3 protein: CASSLLGYNEQFF. CDR3 nucleotides: TGTGCCAGCAGCTTACTAGGCTACAATGAGCAGTTCTTC. Based on the CDR3 plus reference TRBV11-2 and TRBJ2-1, the full variable domain is EAGVAQSPRYKIIEKRQSVAFWCNPISGHATLYWYQQILGQGPKLLIQFQNNGVVDDSQLPKDRFSAERLKGVDSTLKIQPAKLEDSAVYLCASSLLGYNEQFFGPGTRLTVL.

In nucleotides, the CDR3 is TGTGCCAGCAGCTTTGGGAAAGGATTTACCAACACTGAAGCTTTCTTT. Translation: CASSFGKGFTNTEAFF. The chain carries TRBV5-6 and TRBJ1-1; no clear D gene. Trimming cost V 2 bases and J 2 bases, with 16 bases left between them. Germline CDR1 is SGHDT and CDR2 is YYEEEE. CDR3 length equals 16 residues.

The chain combines TRBV29-1 with TRBJ2-7; D gene ambiguous. The CDR3 contains 15 residues. Trimming pared 4 bases from V and 0 bases from J, leaving 16 bases between. Looked up from germline, CDR1 is SQVTM and CDR2 is ANQGSEA. CDR3 amino acids: CSVGLGQVGSYEQYF. CDR3 sequence (DNA): TGCAGCGTTGGGCTTGGTCAGGTCGGCTCCTACGAGCAGTACTTC.

V usage is TRBV6-1 and J usage is TRBJ2-7, with unresolved D. This CDR3 has 15 amino acids. Germline CDR1 MNHNS, CDR2 SASEGT. V lost 1 base, J lost 0 bases, and 10 bases lay in between. CDR3 DNA: TGTGCCAGCAGTGAAGGCCCTCTTCCCTCCTACGAGCAGTACTTC. This sequence encodes CASSEGPLPSYEQYF.

This clone was recorded a few times. The chain joins TRBV7-9 to TRBJ1-1, with D uncertain. The length of the CDR3 is 14 residues. CDR1 SEHNR and CDR2 FQNEAQ come from the germline V gene (reference sequence). The V end lost 0 bases, the J end lost 5 bases, and 10 bases lay between the germline ends. The CDR3 region is CASSLASGGTEAFF. CDR3 in DNA: TGTGCCAGCAGCTTAGCGTCAGGTGGAACTGAAGCTTTCTTT.

The J gene is TRBJ1-1, the V gene TRBV5-1, with D maybe TRBD1 (5 bases). From germline, CDR1 is SGHRS and CDR2 YFSETQ. V lost 5 bases and J 1 base, leaving 6 bases between the germline ends. The CDR3 runs 12 residues. CDR3 nucleotides: TGCGCCAGCAGGAGGGGGAACACTGAAGCTTTCTTT. It translates to CASRRGNTEAFF.

This clone showed up just once. The rearrangement links TRBV27 to TRBJ2-7, with 7 bases that match TRBD2. This CDR3 comprises 16 residues. The J segment lost 3 bases and the V segment lost 0 bases, leaving 8 bases of the junction unmatched. Germline lookup yields CDR1 MNHEY and CDR2 SMNVEV (reference sequence). The CDR3 loop reads CASSLSVSGRGYEQYF. The CDR3 nucleotides read TGTGCCAGCAGTTTATCGGTCTCGGGGAGGGGCTACGAGCAGTACTTC.

This clone was detected only a few times. The chain has TRBV11-3 and TRBJ2-1, with a possible D match to TRBD2 (6 bases). The CDR3 is made up of 14 amino acids. V lost 5 bases, J lost 3 bases, and 11 bases lay in between. Germline values: CDR1 SGHNT, CDR2 YENEEA. CDR3 in amino acids: CASSPTGGYNEQFF. CDR3 nucleotide sequence: TGTGCCAGCAGCCCTACCGGGGGCTACAATGAGCAGTTCTTC.

The chain recombines TRBV19 with TRBJ2-1; D is possibly TRBD1 (7 bases). CDR3 size: 14 residues. V was cut by 6 bases and J by 8 bases, with 17 bases left in between. In germline, CDR1 is LNHDA, CDR2 SQIVND (reference sequence). The CDR3 protein is CASREGQLRHEQFF. The CDR3 region has the DNA TGTGCCAGTAGGGAGGGACAGCTGAGGCATGAGCAGTTCTTC.

This clone was seen a handful of times. The J gene is TRBJ1-5, the V gene TRBV19; D might be TRBD1 (6 bases). Trimming removed 5 bases from V and 6 bases from J, with 8 bases in between. The V gene's germline CDR1 is LNHDA and CDR2 SQIVND (reference sequence). The CDR3 has 12 residues. This CDR3 reads CASSRQVQPQHF. For the CDR3, the DNA is TGTGCCAGTAGTCGACAGGTTCAGCCCCAGCATTTT.